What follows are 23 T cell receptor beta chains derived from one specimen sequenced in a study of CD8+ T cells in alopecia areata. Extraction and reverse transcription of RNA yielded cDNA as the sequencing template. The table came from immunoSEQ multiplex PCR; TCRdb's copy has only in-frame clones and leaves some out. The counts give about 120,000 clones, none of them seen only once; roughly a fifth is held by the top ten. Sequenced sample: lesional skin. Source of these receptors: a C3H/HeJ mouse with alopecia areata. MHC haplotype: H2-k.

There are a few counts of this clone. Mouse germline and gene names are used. CDR3 in amino acids: CTCSAERTTNTGQLYF. The part of the CDR3 DNA that was read is TGCACCTGCAGTGCAGAAAGAACAACAAACACCGGG. The chain is built from TRBV1 and TRBJ2-2; no reliable D call. The read halts 4 residues ahead of the CDR3 end, with the missing end drawn from the germline J gene. Germline values: CDR1 NSQYPW, CDR2 LRSPGD (reference sequence). The V gene lost 0 bases and the J gene lost 0 bases, with 8 bases spanning the gap. The CDR3 has 16 amino acids. Complete variable domain (other parts from reference TRBV1 and TRBJ2-2): VTLLEQNPRWRLVPRGQAVNLRCILKNSQYPWMSWYQQDLQKQLQWLFTLRSPGDKEVKSLPGADYLATRVTDTELRLQVANMSQGRTLYCTCSAERTTNTGQLYFGEGSKLTVL.

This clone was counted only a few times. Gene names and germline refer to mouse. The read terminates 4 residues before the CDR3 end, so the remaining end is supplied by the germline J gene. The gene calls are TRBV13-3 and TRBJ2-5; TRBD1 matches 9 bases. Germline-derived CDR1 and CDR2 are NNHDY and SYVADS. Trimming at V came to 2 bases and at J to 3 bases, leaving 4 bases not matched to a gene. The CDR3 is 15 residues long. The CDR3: CASSEGGTGQDTQYF. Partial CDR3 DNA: TGTGCCAGCAGTGAAGGCGGGACAGGGCAAGAC.

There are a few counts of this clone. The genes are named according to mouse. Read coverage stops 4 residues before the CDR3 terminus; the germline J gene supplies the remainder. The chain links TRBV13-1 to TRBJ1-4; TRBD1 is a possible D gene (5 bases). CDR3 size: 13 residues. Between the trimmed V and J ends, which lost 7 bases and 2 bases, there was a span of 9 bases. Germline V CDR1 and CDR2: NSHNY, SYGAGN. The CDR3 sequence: CASSGQSNERLFF. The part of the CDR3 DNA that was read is TGTGCCAGCTCCGGACAATCCAACGAA.

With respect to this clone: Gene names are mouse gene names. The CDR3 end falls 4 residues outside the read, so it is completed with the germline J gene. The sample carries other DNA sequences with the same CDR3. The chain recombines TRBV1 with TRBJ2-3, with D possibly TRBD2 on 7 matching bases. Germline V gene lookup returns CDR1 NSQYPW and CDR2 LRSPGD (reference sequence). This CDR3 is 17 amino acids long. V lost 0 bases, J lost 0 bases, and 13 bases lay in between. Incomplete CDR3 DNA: TGCACCTGCAGTGCAGAGGCTGGGGGCACTAGTGCAGAA. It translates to CTCSAEAGGTSAE. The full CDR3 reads CTCSAEAGGTSAETLYF.

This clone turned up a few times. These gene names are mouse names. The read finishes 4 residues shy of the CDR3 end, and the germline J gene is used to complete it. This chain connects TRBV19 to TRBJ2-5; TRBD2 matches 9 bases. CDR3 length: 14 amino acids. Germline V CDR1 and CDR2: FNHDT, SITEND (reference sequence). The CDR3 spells CASSIEGTGDTQYF. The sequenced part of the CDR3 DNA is TGTGCCAGCAGTATAGAAGGGACTGGGGAC.

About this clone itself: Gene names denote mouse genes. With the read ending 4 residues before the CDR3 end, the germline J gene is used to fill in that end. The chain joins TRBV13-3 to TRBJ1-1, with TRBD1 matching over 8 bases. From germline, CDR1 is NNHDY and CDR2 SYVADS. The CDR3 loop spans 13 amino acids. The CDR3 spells CASSDADRGEVFF. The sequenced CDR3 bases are TGTGCCAGCAGTGATGCAGACAGGGGA.

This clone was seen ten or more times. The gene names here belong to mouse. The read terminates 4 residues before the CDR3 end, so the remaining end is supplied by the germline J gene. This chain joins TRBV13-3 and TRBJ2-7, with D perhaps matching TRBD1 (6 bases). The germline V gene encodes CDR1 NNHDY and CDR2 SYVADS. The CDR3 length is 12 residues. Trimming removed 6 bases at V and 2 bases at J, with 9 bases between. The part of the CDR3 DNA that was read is TGTGCCAGCATGGGACATCCCTAT. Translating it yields CASMGHPY. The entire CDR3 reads CASMGHPYEQYF.

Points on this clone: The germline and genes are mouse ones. The CDR3 sequence: CATGDRGVERLFF. The sequenced part of the CDR3 DNA is TGTGCCACCGGGGACAGGGGGGTCGAA. The chain recombines TRBV19 with TRBJ1-4; 11 bases agree with TRBD1. With the read ending 4 residues before the CDR3 end, the germline J gene is used to fill in that end. The germline V gene has CDR1 FNHDT and CDR2 SITEND (reference sequence). The CDR3 runs to 13 residues.

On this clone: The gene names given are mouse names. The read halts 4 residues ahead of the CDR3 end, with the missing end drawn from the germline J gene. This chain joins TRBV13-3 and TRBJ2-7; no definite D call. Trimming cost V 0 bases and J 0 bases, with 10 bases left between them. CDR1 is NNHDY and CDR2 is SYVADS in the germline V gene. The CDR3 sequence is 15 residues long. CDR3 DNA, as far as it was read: TGTGCCAGCAGTGATGCCCCCTGGAGCTCCTAT. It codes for CASSDAPWSSY. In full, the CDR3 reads CASSDAPWSSYEQYF.

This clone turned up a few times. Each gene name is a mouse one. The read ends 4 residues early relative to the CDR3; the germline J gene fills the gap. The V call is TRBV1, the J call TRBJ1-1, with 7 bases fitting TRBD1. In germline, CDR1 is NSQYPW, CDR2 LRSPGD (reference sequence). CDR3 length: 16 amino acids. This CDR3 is CTCSAAIPGGETEVFF. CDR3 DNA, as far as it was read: TGCACCTGCAGTGCAGCCATCCCAGGGGGAGAGACA.

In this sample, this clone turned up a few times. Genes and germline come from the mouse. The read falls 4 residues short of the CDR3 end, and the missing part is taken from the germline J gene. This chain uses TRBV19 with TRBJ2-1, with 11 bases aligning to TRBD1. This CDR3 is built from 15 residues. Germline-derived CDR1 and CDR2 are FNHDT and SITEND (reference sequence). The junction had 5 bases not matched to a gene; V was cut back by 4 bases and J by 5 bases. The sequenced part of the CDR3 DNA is TGTGCCAGCAGTCCTCCGGGACAGGGGGATGCT. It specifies CASSPPGQGDA. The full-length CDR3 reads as CASSPPGQGDAEQFF.

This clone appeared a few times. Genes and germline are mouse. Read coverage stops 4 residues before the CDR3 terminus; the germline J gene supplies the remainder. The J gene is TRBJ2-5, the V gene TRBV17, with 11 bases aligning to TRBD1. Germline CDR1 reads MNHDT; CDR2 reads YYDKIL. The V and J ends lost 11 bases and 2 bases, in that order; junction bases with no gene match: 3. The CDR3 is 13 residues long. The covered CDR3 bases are TGTGCTGCCGGGACAGGGGGCCAAGAC. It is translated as CAAGTGGQD. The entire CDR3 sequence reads CAAGTGGQDTQYF.

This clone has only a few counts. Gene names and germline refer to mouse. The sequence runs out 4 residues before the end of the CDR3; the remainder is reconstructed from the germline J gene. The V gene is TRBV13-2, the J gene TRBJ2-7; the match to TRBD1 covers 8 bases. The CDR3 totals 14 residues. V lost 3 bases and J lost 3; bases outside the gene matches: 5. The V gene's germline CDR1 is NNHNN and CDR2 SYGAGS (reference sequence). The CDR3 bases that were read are TGTGCCAGCGGTGGCGACAGGGGAGACTAT. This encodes CASGGDRGDY. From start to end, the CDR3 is CASGGDRGDYEQYF.

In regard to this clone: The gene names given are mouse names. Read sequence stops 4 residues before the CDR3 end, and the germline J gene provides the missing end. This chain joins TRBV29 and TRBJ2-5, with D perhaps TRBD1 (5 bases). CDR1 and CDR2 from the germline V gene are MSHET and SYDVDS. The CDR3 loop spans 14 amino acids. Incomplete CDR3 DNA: TGTGCTAGCAGTTTATCGACGGCAGGGGAC. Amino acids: CASSLSTAGD. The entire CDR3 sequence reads CASSLSTAGDTQYF. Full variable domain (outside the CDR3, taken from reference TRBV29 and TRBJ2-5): DMKVTQMPRYLIKRMGENVLLECGQDMSHETMYWYRQDPGLGLQLIYISYDVDSNSEGDIPKGYRVSRKKREHFSLILDSAKTNQTSVYFCASSLSTAGDTQYFGPGTRLLVL.

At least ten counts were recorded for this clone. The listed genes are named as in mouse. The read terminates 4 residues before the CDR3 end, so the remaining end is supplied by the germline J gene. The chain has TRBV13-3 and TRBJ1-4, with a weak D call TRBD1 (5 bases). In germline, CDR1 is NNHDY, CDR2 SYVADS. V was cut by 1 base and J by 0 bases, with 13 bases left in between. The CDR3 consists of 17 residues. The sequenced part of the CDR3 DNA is TGTGCCAGCAGTGATCTCCCCCAGGGCCTTTCCAACGAA. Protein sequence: CASSDLPQGLSNE. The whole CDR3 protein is CASSDLPQGLSNERLFF.

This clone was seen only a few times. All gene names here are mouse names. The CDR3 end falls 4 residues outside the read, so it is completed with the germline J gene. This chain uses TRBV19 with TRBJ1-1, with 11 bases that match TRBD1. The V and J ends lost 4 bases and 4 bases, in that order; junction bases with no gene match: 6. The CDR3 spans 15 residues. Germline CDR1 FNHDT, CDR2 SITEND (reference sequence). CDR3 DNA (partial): TGTGCCAGCAGTTCCCGGGACAGGGGGGTCACA. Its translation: CASSSRDRGVT. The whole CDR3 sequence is CASSSRDRGVTEVFF.

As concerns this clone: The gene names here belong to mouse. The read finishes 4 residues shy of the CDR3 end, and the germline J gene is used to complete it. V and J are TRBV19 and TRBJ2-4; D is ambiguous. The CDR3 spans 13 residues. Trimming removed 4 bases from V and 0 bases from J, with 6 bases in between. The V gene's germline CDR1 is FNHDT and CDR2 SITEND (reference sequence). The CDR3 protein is CASSHSSQNTLYF. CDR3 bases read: TGTGCCAGCAGTCACAGTAGTCAAAAC. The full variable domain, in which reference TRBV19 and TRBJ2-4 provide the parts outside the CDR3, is GGIITQTPKFLIGQEGQKLTLKCQQNFNHDTMYWYRQDSGKGLRLIYYSITENDLQKGDLSEGYDASREKKSSFSLTVTSAQKNEMAVFLCASSHSSQNTLYFGAGTRLSVL.

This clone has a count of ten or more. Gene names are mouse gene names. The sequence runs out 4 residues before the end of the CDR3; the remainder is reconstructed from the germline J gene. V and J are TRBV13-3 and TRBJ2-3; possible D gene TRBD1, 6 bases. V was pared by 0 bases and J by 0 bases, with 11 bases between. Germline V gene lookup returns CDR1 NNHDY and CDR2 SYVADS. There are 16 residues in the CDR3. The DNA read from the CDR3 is TGTGCCAGCAGTGATGGGGACAAAGGGAGTGCAGAA. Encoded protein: CASSDGDKGSAE. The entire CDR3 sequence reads CASSDGDKGSAETLYF.

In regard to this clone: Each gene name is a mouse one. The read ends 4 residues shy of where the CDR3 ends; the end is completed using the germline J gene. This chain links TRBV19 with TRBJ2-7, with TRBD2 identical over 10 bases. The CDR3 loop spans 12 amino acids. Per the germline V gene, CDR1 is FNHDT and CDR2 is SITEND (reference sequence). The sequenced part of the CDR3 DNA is TGTGCCAGCTCGGACTGGGGGTAT. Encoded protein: CASSDWGY. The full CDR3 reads CASSDWGYEQYF.

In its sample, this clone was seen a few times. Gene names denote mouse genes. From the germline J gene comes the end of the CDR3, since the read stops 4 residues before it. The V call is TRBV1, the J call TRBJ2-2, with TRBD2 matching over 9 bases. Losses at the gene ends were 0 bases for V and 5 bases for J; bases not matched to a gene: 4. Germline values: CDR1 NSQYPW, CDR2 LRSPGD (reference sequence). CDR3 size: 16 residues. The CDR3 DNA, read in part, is TGCACCTGCAGTGCAGACGGGGGACTGGGTACCGGG. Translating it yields CTCSADGGLGTG. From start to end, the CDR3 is CTCSADGGLGTGQLYF. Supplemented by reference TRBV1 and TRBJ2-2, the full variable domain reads VTLLEQNPRWRLVPRGQAVNLRCILKNSQYPWMSWYQQDLQKQLQWLFTLRSPGDKEVKSLPGADYLATRVTDTELRLQVANMSQGRTLYCTCSADGGLGTGQLYFGEGSKLTVL.

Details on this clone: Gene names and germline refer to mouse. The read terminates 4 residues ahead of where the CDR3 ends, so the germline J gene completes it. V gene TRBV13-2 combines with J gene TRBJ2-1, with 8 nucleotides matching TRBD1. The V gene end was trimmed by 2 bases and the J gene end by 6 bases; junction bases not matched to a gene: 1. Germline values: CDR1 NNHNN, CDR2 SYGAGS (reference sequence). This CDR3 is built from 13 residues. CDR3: CASGEQGVAEQFF. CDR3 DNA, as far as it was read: TGTGCCAGCGGTGAACAGGGGGTTGCT.

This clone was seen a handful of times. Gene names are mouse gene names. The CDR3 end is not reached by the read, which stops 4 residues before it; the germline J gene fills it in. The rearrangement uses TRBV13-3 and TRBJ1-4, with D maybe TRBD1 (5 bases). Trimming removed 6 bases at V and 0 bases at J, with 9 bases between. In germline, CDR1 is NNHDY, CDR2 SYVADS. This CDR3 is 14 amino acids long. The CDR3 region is CASKGQISNERLFF. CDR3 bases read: TGTGCCAGCAAAGGACAAATTTCCAACGAA.

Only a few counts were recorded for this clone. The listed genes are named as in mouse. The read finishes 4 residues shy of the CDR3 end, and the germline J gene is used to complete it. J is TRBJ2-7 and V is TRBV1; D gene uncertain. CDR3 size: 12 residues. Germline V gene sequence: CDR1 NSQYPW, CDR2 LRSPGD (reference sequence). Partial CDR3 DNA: TGCACCTGCAGTGCAGCAGCTTAT. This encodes CTCSAAAY. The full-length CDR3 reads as CTCSAAAYEQYF.